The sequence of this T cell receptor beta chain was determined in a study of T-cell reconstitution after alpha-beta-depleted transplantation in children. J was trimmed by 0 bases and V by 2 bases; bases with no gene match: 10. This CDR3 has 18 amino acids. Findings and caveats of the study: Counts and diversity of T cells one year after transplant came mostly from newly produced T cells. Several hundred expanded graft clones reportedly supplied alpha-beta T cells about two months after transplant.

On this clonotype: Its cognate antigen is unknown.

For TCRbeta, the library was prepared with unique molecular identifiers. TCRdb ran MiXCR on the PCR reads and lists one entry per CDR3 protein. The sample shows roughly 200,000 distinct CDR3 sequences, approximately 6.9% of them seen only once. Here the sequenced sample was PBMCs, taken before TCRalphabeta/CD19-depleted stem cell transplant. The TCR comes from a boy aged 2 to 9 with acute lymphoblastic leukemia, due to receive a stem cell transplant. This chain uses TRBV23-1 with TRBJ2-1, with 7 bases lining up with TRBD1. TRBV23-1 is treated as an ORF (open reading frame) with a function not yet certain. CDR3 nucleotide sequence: TGCGCCAGCAGTCAACTAATGGGACAGCTAAGCTCCTACAATGAGCAGTTCTTC. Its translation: CASSQLMGQLSSYNEQFF.